The 10 T cell receptor beta chains below all came from one sample that was sequenced in a study of OX40 agonist ivuxolimab in advanced cancers. Sequenced by immunoSEQ multiplex PCR; TCRdb stores in-frame clones only, minus some. The repertoire includes about 46,000 clones, around 87% of them detected once, and about 10% sits in the top ten. Sequencing used CD4+ or CD8+ T cells sorted from blood, obtained in a trial of the OX40 agonist ivuxolimab. The receptors originated from an adult with an advanced solid tumor such as melanoma, head and neck, liver or kidney cancer.

This clone is termed medium-sized. The chain is built from TRBV2 and TRBJ2-4; 10 bases align to TRBD2. The V gene's germline CDR1 is SNHLY and CDR2 FYNNEI. Trimming removed 7 bases from V and 1 base from J; junction bases left unmatched: 13. There are 18 residues in the CDR3. The CDR3, as DNA: TGTGCCAGCAAGGTCGCAGCGGGAGGGTTTCGGGCCAAAAACATTCAGTACTTC. This encodes CASKVAAGGFRAKNIQYF.

The V call is TRBV7-6, the J call TRBJ2-7; D may correspond to TRBD1 or TRBD2 (5 bases each). Trimming shortened V by 1 base and J by 4 bases, and 20 bases separated the two germline ends. This CDR3 spans 17 amino acids. Per the germline V gene, CDR1 is SGHVS and CDR2 is FNYEAQ. The CDR3 nucleotides are TGTGCCAGCAGCTTAGGCCCCGGTGGGGGAGTGGCGTACGAGCAGTACTTC. Protein sequence: CASSLGPGGGVAYEQYF.

The chain links TRBV6-6 to TRBJ1-2; D ambiguous. CDR1 and CDR2 (germline): MNHNY, SVGAGI (reference sequence). V lost 1 base and J lost 7, with 16 bases in between. CDR3 length: 15 residues. The CDR3 loop is CASSYFKEGVGGYTF. The CDR3 nucleotides are TGTGCCAGCAGTTACTTTAAGGAGGGAGTTGGTGGCTACACCTTC.

The rearrangement links TRBV7-9 to TRBJ1-6; 9 positions agree with TRBD1. The CDR3 runs 17 residues. The germline gives CDR1 SEHNR, CDR2 FQNEAQ (reference sequence). V lost 5 bases and J lost 5; bases outside the gene matches: 10. The CDR3 DNA reads TGTGCCAGCAGCCAAGGGGGACAGGGTTTTAATAATTCACCCCTCCACTTT. This sequence encodes CASSQGGQGFNNSPLHF.

This chain joins TRBV7-9 and TRBJ1-1; D is uncertain. Deletions cut 8 bases from V and 4 bases from J, with 11 bases between. Germline CDR1 is SEHNR and CDR2 is FQNEAQ (reference sequence). The CDR3 sequence is 12 residues long. The CDR3 DNA is TGTGCCAGCGGGTCACAGATCACTGAAGCTTTCTTT. Its translation: CASGSQITEAFF.

In its sample, this clone was seen a few times. This chain uses TRBV6-5 with TRBJ1-5; D ambiguous. V was trimmed by 6 bases and J by 2 bases, leaving 11 bases between them. The CDR3 sequence is 14 residues long. Germline V lookup: CDR1 MNHEY, CDR2 SVGAGI. This CDR3 reads CASSPSTGNQPQHF. CDR3 bases: TGTGCCAGCAGCCCGAGTACTGGCAATCAGCCCCAGCATTTT.

The V and J genes are TRBV7-2 and TRBJ2-1, with TRBD2 as a possible D gene (6 bases). The CDR3 length is 15 residues. The germline V gene has CDR1 SGHTA and CDR2 FQGNSA. V shed 5 bases and J shed 1 base, with 12 bases lying between them. The CDR3 protein is CASSPAAGSYNEQFF. The CDR3 DNA follows: TGTGCCAGCAGCCCCGCCGCGGGGTCCTACAATGAGCAGTTCTTC.

The sample holds one count of this clone. This chain connects TRBV28 to TRBJ2-1, with 12 positions matching TRBD2. V trimming: 8 bases; J trimming: 12 bases; junction bases outside the gene matches: 11. The V gene's germline CDR1 is MDHEN and CDR2 SYDVKM. The CDR3 contains 14 residues. Here the CDR3 DNA reads TGTGCCAGCTCCATGACTAGCGGGAGATCGGGGCAGTTCTTC. Translating it yields CASSMTSGRSGQFF.

This clone has a count of ten or more. This rearrangement joins TRBV6-5 to TRBJ2-7; 9 bases align to TRBD1. Germline-derived CDR1 and CDR2 are MNHEY and SVGAGI. V shed 0 bases and J 2 bases; nucleotides not matched to a gene: 2. This CDR3 contains 15 residues. The CDR3 nucleotides read TGTGCCAGCAGTTACTCCGGACAGGGGCCCTACGAGCAGTACTTC. It is translated as CASSYSGQGPYEQYF.

The chain uses TRBV6-5 and TRBJ2-1; TRBD1 matches 10 bases. The germline V gene has CDR1 MNHEY and CDR2 SVGAGI. The CDR3 has 13 amino acids. Trimming at V came to 6 bases and at J to 8 bases, leaving 4 bases not matched to a gene. CDR3 amino acids: CASSRQGAYEQFF. The CDR3 DNA is TGTGCCAGCAGCCGACAGGGGGCATATGAGCAGTTCTTC.